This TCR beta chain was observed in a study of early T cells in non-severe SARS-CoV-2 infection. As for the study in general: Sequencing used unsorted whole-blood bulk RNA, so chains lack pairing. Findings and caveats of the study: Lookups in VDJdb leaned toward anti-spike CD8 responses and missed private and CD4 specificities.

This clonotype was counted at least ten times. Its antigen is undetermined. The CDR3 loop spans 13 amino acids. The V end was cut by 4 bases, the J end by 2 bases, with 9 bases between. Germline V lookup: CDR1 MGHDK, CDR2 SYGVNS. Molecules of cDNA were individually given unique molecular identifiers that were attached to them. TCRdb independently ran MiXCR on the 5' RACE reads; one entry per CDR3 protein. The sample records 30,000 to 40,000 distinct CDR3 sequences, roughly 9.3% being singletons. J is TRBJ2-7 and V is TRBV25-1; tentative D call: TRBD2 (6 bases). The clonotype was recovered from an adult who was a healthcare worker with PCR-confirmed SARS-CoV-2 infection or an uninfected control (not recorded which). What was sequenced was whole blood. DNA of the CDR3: TGTGCCAGCAGTGGCGGGGTTACCTACGAGCAGTACTTC. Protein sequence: CASSGGVTYEQYF.